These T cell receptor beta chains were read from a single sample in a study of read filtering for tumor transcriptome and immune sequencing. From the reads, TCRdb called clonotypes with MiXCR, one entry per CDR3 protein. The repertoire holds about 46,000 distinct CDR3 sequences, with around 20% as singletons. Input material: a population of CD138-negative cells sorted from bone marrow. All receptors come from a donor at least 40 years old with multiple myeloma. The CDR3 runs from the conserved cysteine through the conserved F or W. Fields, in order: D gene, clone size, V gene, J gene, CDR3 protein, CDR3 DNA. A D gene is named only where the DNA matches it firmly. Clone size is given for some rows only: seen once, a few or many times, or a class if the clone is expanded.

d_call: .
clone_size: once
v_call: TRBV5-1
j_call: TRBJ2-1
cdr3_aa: CAGCLAGSPYNEQFF
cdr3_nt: TGCGCCGGCTGCTTGGCCGGGAGTCCCTACAATGAGCAGTTCTTC

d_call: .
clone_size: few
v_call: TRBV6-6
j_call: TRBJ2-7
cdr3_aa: CASSYVTGSGEQYF
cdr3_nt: TGTGCCAGCAGTTACGTTACGGGGAGCGGGGAGCAGTACTTC

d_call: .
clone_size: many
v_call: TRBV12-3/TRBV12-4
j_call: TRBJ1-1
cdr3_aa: CASSLGTEAFF
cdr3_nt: TGTGCCAGCAGTTTAGGGACTGAAGCTTTCTTT

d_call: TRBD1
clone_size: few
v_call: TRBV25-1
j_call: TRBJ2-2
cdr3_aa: CASSGPRDRASSNTGELFF
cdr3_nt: TGTGCCAGCAGTGGGCCCCGGGACAGGGCCTCCTCGAACACCGGGGAGCTGTTTTTT

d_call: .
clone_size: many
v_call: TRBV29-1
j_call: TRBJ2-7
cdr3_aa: CSVGLPPYEQYF
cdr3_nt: TGCAGCGTCGGACTCCCCCCCTACGAGCAGTACTTC

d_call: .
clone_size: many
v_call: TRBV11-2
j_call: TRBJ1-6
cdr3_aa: CASSLGPGRSPLHF
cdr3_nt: TGTGCCAGCAGCTTAGGCCCGGGCCGCTCACCCCTCCACTTT

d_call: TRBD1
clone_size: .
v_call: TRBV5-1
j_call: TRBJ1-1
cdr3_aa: CASSSGQTNEAFF
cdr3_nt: TGCGCCAGCAGCTCGGGACAGACAAACGAAGCTTTCTTT

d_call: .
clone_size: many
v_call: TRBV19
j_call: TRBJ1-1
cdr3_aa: CASSIGVGNTEAFF
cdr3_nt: TGTGCCAGTAGTATAGGGGTCGGGAACACTGAAGCTTTCTTT

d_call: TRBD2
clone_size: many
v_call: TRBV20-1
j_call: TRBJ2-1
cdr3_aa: CRGGTSGSNEQFF
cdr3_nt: TGCAGGGGTGGGACTAGCGGGAGCAATGAGCAGTTCTTC

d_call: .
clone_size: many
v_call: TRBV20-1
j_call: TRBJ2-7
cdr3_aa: CSARGPSSYEQYF
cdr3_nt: TGCAGTGCTAGAGGCCCCAGCTCCTACGAGCAGTACTTC

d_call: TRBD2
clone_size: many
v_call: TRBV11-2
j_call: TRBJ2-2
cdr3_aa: CASSRAGGRSGELFF
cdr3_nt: TGTGCCAGCAGTCGGGCGGGGGGTCGGAGCGGGGAGCTGTTTTTT

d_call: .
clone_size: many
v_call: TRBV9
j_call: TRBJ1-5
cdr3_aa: CASSPGGAGHQPQHF
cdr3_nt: TGTGCCAGCAGCCCCGGGGGGGCAGGCCACCAGCCCCAGCATTTT

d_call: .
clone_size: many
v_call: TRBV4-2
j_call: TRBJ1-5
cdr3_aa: CASSQSRQGDQPQHF
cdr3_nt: TGTGCCAGCAGCCAATCGAGGCAGGGTGATCAGCCCCAGCATTTT

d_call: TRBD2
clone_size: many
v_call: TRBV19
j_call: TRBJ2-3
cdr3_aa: CASTGVWLAGVEGTQYF
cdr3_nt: TGTGCCAGTACCGGAGTTTGGCTAGCGGGAGTCGAAGGTACGCAGTATTTT

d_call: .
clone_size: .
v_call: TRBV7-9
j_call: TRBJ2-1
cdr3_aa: CASSTNEQFF
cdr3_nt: TGTGCCAGCAGCACGAATGAGCAGTTCTTC

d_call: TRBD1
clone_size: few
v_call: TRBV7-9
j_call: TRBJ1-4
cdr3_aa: CASSRTGINERLFF
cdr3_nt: TGTGCCAGCAGCCGGACAGGTATTAATGAAAGACTGTTTTTT

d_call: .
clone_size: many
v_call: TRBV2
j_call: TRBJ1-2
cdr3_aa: CASSEFSQGGNSDYGYTF
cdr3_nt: TGTGCCAGCAGTGAATTTAGTCAGGGTGGTAATAGTGACTATGGCTACACCTTC

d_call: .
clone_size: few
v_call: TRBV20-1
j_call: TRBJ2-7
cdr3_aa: CSARDRTGLTYEQYF
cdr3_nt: TGCAGTGCTAGAGATCGTACGGGGTTAACCTACGAGCAGTACTTC

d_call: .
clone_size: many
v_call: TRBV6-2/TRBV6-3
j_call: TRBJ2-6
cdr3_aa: CASSRISTFSGANVLTF
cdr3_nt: TGTGCCAGCAGCCGCATTTCAACATTCTCTGGGGCCAACGTCCTGACTTTC

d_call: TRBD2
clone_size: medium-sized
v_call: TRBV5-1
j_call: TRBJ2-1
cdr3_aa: CASSWGLAGGDEQFF
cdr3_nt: TGTGCCAGCAGCTGGGGACTAGCGGGAGGGGATGAGCAGTTCTTC

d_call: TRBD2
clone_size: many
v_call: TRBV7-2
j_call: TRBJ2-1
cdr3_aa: CASSLELAAYNEQFF
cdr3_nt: TGTGCCAGCAGCTTAGAACTAGCGGCCTACAATGAGCAGTTCTTC

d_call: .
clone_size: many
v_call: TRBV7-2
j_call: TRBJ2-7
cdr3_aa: CASRKRGLVPYEQYF
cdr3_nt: TGTGCCAGCAGAAAAAGGGGCTTAGTCCCCTACGAGCAGTACTTC

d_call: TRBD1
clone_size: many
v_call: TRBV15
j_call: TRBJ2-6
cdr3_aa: CATSSGDRGLGANVLTF
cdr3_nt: TGTGCCACCAGCAGCGGGGACAGGGGATTGGGGGCCAACGTCCTGACTTTC

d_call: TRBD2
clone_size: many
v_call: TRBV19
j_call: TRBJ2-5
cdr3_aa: CASRGLPPRDETQYF
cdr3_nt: TGTGCCAGTAGGGGACTACCCCCTCGAGACGAGACCCAGTACTTC

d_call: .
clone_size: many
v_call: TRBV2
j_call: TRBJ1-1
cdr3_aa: CASSEQGGTEAFF
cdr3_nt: TGTGCCAGCAGCGAACAGGGAGGCACTGAAGCTTTCTTT

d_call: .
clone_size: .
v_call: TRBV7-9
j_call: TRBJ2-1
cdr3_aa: CASSFATNYEQFF
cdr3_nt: TGTGCCAGCAGCTTCGCGACTAATTATGAGCAGTTCTTT

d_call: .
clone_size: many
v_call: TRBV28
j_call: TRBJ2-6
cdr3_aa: CASRVNSGANVLTF
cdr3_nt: TGTGCCAGCAGGGTTAACTCTGGGGCCAACGTCCTGACTTTC

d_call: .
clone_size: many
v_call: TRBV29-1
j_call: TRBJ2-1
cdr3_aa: CSVEDPQGSYNEQFF
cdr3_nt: TGCAGCGTTGAAGACCCCCAGGGCTCCTACAATGAGCAGTTCTTC

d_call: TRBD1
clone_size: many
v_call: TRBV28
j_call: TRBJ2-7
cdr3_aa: CASSSPDRAVSEQYF
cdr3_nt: TGTGCCAGCAGTTCCCCCGACAGGGCGGTCAGCGAGCAGTACTTC

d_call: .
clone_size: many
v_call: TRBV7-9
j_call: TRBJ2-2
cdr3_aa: CASSLLSSGELFF
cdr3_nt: TGTGCCAGCAGCTTATTGTCTTCCGGGGAGCTGTTTTTT

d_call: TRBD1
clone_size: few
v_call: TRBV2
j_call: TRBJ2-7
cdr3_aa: CASSSQGTEQYF
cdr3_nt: TGTGCCAGCAGTTCACAGGGGACCGAGCAGTACTTC